This TCR beta chain came from a study of OX40 agonist ivuxolimab in advanced cancers. Study-level background: The costimulatory receptor OX40 (CD134) was targeted by ivuxolimab, a fully human IgG2 agonistic monoclonal antibody. In the dose-escalation cohort, around four fifths of patients were male, and the mean age was approximately 64 years, with a range of about 20 to 90. Partial responses were achieved by three dose-escalation patients, of whom one had hepatocellular carcinoma and two had cutaneous melanoma. Peripheral TCRbeta sequencing aimed to test whether ivuxolimab altered TCR sequence diversity and caused clonal T-cell expansion. The paper reports the monotherapy dose-escalation portion (N ≈ 52 patients) of the phase I ivuxolimab trial. Of the roughly 52 dose-escalation patients, hepatocellular carcinoma was present in about 20, melanoma in approximately 15, renal cell carcinoma in 9 and head and neck cancer in 9. Intravenous ivuxolimab was administered to patients every 2 weeks at six dose levels: 0.01, 0.1, 0.3, 1.5, 3 and 10 mg/kg. Prior anti-PD-1, anti-PD-L1 or anti-CTLA-4 therapy was permitted, and checkpoint inhibitors had been received by 40% to 50% of dose-escalation patients.

Broader findings and caveats from the paper: Antigen specificity was not determined for the clonally expanded peripheral T cells. Low levels of normalized T-cell clonal expansion were also seen in some patients who did not respond. Clonal expansion of both CD4+ and CD8+ blood T cells was observed from baseline to week 6 at doses 0.1 to 3.0 mg/kg. In partial responders in the 0.1-3.0 mg/kg groups, normalized peripheral clonal expansion was found to be among the lowest, especially among CD8+ T cells. After ivuxolimab, CD8+ T cells had more expanded clones than CD4+ T cells on average.

CDR1 and CDR2 are drawn from the germline V gene (reference sequence): MNHEY, SMNVEV. The CDR3 holds 16 amino acids from the cysteine to the phenylalanine. Only the CDR3 DNA stays, 48 bases, in frame from base 1. Trimming takes 5 bases off V and 0 bases off J; junction bases not matched to a gene: 8. Remarks on this clone: It lacks a known antigen. No quality values exist for individual bases; no much larger clone is one base distant.

The trial excluded patients who had a history of autoimmune disease or who were on systemic immunosuppression. Peripheral blood for TCR sequencing was collected from all dose cohorts at baseline, on cycle 4 day 1, and on cycle 7 day 1. Samples came from an open-label, multicenter, first-in-human phase I dose-escalation trial of ivuxolimab. The trial enrolled adults with locally advanced or metastatic head and neck squamous cell, hepatocellular, melanoma or renal cell carcinoma. CD4+ and CD8+ T cells were sorted separately from peripheral blood before TCR sequencing. To sequence the TCRbeta CDR3 region, genomic DNA was isolated from the sorted cells. The immunoSEQ Assay was used for sequencing of TCRbeta CDR3 regions. Not all clones reach the TCRdb copy of this immuneACCESS table, which keeps in-frame sequences only. Checked studies attribute under half of the gap to unresolved V genes and leave the rest unexplained. In this sample the table shows about 50,000 clones, 70% to 90% of which occur a single time. Approximately 14% of the sample goes to the ten largest clones.

The sequence joins TRBV27 to TRBJ2-3; 7 bases in between match TRBD2. The clonotype comes from an adult with an advanced solid tumor such as melanoma, head and neck, liver or kidney cancer. Here the sequenced sample was CD4+ or CD8+ T cells sorted from blood, taken in a trial of the OX40 agonist ivuxolimab. The CDR3 here reads CASSPEERESTDTQYF. The DNA sequence is given as TGTGCCAGCAGTCCAGAAGAGCGGGAAAGCACAGATACGCAGTATTTT.